The present entry profiles one T cell receptor (beta chain) with its context. The record originates from a study of blood T cells in healthy people across ages. CDR1 is MNHNY, CDR2 SVGAGI, per germline (reference sequence). V was pared by 1 base and J by 5 bases, with 6 bases between. The CDR3 is made up of 13 amino acids. Combining a sample-barcoded 5' primer with a J-beta primer mix, a second PCR ran for about 6 to 12 cycles. TCRdb reprocessed the 5' RACE reads via MiXCR and lists one record per CDR3 protein. The sample consists of roughly 800,000 distinct CDR3 sequences, roughly 24% of them appearing once. These data were also reused for a study on T cells of mothers and their children.

The sample comprised blood. The origin of this receptor is a boy aged 5-17 years in good health. The V call is TRBV6-6, the J call TRBJ2-1, with TRBD1 as a possible D gene (5 bases). The CDR3 reads CASSYYRHNEQFF. The DNA for the CDR3 is TGTGCCAGCAGTTACTACAGGCACAATGAGCAGTTCTTC.